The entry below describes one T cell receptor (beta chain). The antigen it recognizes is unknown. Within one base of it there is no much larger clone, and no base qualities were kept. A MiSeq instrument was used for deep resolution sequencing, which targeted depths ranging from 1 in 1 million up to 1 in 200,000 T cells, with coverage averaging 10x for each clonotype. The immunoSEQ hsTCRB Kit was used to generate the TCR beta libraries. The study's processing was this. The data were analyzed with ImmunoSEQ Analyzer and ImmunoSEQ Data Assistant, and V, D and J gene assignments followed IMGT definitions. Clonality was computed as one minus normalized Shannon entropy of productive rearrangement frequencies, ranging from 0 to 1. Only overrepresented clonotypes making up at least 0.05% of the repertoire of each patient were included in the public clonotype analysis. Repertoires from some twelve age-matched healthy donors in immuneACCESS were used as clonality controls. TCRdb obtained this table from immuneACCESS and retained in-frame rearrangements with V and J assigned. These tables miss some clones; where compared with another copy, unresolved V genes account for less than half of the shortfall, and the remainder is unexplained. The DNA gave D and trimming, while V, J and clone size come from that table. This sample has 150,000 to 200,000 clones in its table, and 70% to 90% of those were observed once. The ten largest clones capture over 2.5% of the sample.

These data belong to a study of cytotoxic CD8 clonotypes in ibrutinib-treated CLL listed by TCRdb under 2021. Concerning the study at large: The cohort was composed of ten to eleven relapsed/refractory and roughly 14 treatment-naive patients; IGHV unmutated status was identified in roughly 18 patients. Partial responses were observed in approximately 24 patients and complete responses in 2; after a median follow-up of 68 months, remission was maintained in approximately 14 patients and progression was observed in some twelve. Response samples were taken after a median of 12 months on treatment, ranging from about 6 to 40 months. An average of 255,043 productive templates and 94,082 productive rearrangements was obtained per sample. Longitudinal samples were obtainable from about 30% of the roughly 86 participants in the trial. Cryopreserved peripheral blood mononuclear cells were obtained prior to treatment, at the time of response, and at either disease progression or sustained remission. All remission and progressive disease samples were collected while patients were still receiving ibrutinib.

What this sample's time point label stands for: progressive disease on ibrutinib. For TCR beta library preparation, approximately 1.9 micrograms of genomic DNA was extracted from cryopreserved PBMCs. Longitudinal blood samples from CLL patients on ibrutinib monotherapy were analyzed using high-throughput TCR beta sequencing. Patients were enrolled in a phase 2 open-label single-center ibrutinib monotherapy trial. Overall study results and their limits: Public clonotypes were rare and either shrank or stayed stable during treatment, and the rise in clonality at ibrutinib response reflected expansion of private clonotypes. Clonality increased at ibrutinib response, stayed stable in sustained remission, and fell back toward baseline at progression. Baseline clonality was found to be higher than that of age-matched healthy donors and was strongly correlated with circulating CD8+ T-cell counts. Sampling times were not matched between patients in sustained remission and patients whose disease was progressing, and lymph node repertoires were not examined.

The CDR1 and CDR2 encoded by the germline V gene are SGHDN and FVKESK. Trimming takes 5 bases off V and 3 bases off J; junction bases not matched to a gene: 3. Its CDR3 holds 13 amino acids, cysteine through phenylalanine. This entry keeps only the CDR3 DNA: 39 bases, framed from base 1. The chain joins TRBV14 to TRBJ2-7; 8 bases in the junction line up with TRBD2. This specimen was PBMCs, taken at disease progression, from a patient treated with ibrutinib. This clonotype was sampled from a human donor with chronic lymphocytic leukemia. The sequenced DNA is TGTGCCAGCAGCATCACTAGCGGCTACGAGCAGTACTTC. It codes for CASSITSGYEQYF.